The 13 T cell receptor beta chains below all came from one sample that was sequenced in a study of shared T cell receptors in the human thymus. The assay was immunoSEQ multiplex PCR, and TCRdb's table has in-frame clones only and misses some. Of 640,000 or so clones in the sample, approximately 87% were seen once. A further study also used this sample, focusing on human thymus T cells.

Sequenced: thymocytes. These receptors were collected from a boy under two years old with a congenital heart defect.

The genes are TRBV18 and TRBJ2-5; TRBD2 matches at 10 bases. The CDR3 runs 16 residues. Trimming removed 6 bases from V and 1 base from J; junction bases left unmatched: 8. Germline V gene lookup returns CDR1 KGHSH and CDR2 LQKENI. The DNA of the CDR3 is TGTGCCAGCTCCGCCCTAGCGGGGGAAATCCAAGAGACCCAGTACTTC. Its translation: CASSALAGEIQETQYF. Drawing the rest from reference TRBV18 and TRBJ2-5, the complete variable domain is NAGVMQNPRHLVRRRGQEARLRCSPMKGHSHVYWYRQLPEEGLKFMVYLQKENIIDESGMPKERFSAEFPKEGPSILRIQQVVRGDSAAYFCASSALAGEIQETQYFGPGTRLLVL.

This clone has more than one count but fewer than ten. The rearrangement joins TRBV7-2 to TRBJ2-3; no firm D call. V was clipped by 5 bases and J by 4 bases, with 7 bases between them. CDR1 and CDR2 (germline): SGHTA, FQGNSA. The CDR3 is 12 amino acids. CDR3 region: CASSPQADTQYF. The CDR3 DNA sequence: TGTGCCAGCAGCCCCCAGGCAGATACGCAGTATTTT.

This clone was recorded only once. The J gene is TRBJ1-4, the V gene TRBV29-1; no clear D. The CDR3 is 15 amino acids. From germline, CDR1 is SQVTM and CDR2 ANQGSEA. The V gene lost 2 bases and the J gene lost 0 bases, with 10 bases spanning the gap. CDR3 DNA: TGCAGCGTTGAAAGGTACACAGCAACTAATGAAAAACTGTTTTTT. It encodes CSVERYTATNEKLFF.

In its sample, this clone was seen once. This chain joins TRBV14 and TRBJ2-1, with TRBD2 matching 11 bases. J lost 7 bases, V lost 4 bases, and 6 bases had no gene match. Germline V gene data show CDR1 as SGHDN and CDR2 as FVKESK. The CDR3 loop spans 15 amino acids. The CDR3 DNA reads TGTGCCAGCAGCCCCGTAGCGGGGGGGCTAAATGAGCAGTTCTTC. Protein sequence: CASSPVAGGLNEQFF. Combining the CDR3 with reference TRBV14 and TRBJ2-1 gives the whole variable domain EAGVTQFPSHSVIEKGQTVTLRCDPISGHDNLYWYRRVMGKEIKFLLHFVKESKQDESGMPNNRFLAERTGGTYSTLKVQPAELEDSGVYFCASSPVAGGLNEQFFGPGTRLTVL.

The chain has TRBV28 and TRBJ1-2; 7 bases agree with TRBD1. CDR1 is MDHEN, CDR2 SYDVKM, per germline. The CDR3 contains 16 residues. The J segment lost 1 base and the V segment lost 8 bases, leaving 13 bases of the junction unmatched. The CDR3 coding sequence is TGTGCCAGCCACCTGGGTAGGGGGCGGGTTAACTATGGCTACACCTTC. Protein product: CASHLGRGRVNYGYTF.

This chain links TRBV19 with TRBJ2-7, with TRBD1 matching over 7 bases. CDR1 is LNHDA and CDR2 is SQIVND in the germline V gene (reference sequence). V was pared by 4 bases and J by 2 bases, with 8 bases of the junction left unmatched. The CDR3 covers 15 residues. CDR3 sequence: CASSTQQGLPYEQYF. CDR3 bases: TGTGCCAGTAGTACCCAACAGGGGTTACCCTACGAGCAGTACTTC.

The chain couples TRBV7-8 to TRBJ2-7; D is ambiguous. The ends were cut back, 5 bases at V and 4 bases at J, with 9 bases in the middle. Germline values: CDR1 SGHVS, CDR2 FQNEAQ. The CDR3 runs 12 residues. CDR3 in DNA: TGTGCCAGCAGCCCCAGTGGTTACGAGCAGTACTTC. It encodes CASSPSGYEQYF.

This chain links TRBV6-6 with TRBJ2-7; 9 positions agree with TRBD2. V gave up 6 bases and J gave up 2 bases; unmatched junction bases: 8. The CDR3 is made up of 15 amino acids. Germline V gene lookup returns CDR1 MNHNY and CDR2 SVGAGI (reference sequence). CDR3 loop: CASRAGGPKAYEQYF. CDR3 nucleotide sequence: TGTGCCAGCAGGGCGGGAGGGCCCAAGGCCTACGAGCAGTACTTC.

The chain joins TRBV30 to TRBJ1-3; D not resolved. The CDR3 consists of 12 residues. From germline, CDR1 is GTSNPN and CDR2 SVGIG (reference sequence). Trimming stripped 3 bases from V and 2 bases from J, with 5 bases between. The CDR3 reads CAWRPAGNTIYF. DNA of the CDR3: TGTGCCTGGAGACCGGCTGGAAACACCATATATTTT.

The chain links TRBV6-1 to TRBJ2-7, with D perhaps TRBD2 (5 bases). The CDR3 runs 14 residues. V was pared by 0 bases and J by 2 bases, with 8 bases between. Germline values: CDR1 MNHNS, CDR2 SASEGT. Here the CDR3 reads CASSEARATYEQYF. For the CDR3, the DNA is TGTGCCAGCAGTGAAGCGCGGGCAACCTACGAGCAGTACTTC.

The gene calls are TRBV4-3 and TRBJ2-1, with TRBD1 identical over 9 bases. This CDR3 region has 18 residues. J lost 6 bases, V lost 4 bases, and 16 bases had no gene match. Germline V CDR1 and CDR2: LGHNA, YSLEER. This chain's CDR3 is CASSPAIRDRVDCNEQFF. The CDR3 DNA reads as TGCGCCAGCAGCCCAGCAATCCGGGACAGGGTAGATTGCAATGAGCAGTTCTTC.

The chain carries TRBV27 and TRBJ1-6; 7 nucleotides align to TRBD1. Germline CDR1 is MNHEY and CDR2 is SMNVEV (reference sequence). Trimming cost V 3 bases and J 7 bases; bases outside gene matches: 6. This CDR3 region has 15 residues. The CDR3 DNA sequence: TGTGCCAGCAGTTTCAAGACAGGGTGGAATTCACCCCTCCACTTT. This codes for CASSFKTGWNSPLHF.

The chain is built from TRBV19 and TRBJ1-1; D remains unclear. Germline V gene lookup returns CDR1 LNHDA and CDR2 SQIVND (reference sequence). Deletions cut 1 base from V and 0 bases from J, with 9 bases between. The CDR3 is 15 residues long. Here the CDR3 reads CASSIVSPVNTEAFF. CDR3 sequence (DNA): TGTGCCAGTAGTATAGTTTCACCGGTGAACACTGAAGCTTTCTTT. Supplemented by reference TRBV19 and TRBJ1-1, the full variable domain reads DGGITQSPKYLFRKEGQNVTLSCEQNLNHDAMYWYRQDPGQGLRLIYYSQIVNDFQKGDIAEGYSVSREKKESFPLTVTSAQKNPTAFYLCASSIVSPVNTEAFFGQGTRLTVV.